The 10 T cell receptor beta chains presented below share a single source sample, sequenced in a study of OX40 agonist ivuxolimab in advanced cancers. Profiled with immunoSEQ multiplex PCR; TCRdb holds only in-frame clones, not every one. The top ten clones hold about 1.2% of a sample with 72,000 or so clones, around 80% of them seen once. The starting material was CD4+ or CD8+ T cells sorted from blood, obtained in a trial of the OX40 agonist ivuxolimab. The source is an adult with an advanced solid tumor such as melanoma, head and neck, liver or kidney cancer.

The chain is built from TRBV7-2 and TRBJ1-1; D perhaps matches TRBD1 (6 bases). V lost 1 base and J 1 base, leaving 22 bases between the germline ends. This CDR3 comprises 19 residues. From germline, CDR1 is SGHTA and CDR2 FQGNSA. CDR3 sequence reads: CASSLGDWGGPRQNTEAFF. CDR3 nucleotide sequence: TGTGCCAGCAGCTTAGGGGATTGGGGGGGCCCCAGACAGAACACTGAAGCTTTCTTT.

The chain uses TRBV7-9 and TRBJ1-6; the D is unclear. The CDR3 covers 17 residues. Germline lookup yields CDR1 SEHNR and CDR2 FQNEAQ (reference sequence). V lost 6 bases, J lost 0 bases, and 15 bases lay in between. This CDR3 is CASRPPFRISYNSPLHF. DNA for the CDR3: TGTGCCAGCAGGCCACCTTTCCGAATCTCCTATAATTCACCCCTCCACTTT.

The chain carries TRBV10-3 and TRBJ2-3, with 9 bases aligning to TRBD2. CDR1 is ENHRY and CDR2 is SYGVKD in the germline V gene. The CDR3 is made up of 15 amino acids. V shed 2 bases and J 3 bases; nucleotides not matched to a gene: 3. In DNA form, the CDR3 reads TGTGCCATCAGTGAGGGCGGGGGGGCGACAGATACGCAGTATTTT. Residues: CAISEGGGATDTQYF.

V gene TRBV11-2 combines with J gene TRBJ1-2; D not certain. Deletions cut 2 bases from V and 11 bases from J, with 12 bases between. This CDR3 region has 12 residues. CDR1 is SGHAT and CDR2 is FQNNGV in the germline V gene. The CDR3 reads CASSLQERSYTF. The DNA of the CDR3 is TGTGCCAGCAGCTTACAGGAGAGAAGTTACACCTTC. Supplemented by reference TRBV11-2 and TRBJ1-2, the full variable domain reads EAGVAQSPRYKIIEKRQSVAFWCNPISGHATLYWYQQILGQGPKLLIQFQNNGVVDDSQLPKDRFSAERLKGVDSTLKIQPAKLEDSAVYLCASSLQERSYTFGSGTRLTVV.

V usage is TRBV4-1 and J usage is TRBJ1-1; D possibly corresponds to TRBD1 (6 bases). CDR3 length: 17 residues. Germline CDR1 reads MGHRA; CDR2 reads YSYEKL. V lost 0 bases, J lost 5 bases, and 19 bases lay in between. The CDR3 loop is CASSQDRRGAQGTEAFF. DNA for the CDR3: TGCGCCAGCAGCCAAGATCGAAGGGGGGCCCAGGGAACTGAAGCTTTCTTT.

The V and J genes are TRBV6-5 and TRBJ2-7, with D maybe TRBD1 (5 bases). Germline-derived CDR1 and CDR2 are MNHEY and SVGAGI. CDR3 length: 15 amino acids. V lost 0 bases and J lost 0, with 9 bases in between. The CDR3 is CASSYSPGRSYEQYF. Written as DNA, the CDR3 is TGTGCCAGCAGTTACTCTCCAGGGCGCTCCTACGAGCAGTACTTC.

This clone is a singleton in its sample. The V call is TRBV15, the J call TRBJ2-3; 8 bases line up with TRBD2. Germline-derived CDR1 and CDR2 are LNHNV and YYDKDF (reference sequence). The CDR3 has 17 residues. Trimming removed 0 bases from V and 2 bases from J; junction bases left unmatched: 7. The CDR3 loop is CATSRDGERGYTDTQYF. CDR3 sequence (DNA): TGTGCCACCAGCAGAGATGGCGAGCGGGGGTACACAGATACGCAGTATTTT. The whole variable domain, remainder taken from reference TRBV15 and TRBJ2-3, is DAMVIQNPRYQVTQFGKPVTLSCSQTLNHNVMYWYQQKSSQAPKLLFHYYDKDFNNEADTPDNFQSRRPNTSFCFLDIRSPGLGDTAMYLCATSRDGERGYTDTQYFGPGTRLTVL.

This chain links TRBV20-1 with TRBJ2-7; D is uncertain. The CDR3 extends over 10 amino acids. The germline V and J ends were trimmed by 6 bases and 3 bases, with 6 bases remaining between them. Germline V gives CDR1 DFQATT, CDR2 SNEGSKA (reference sequence). The CDR3 region has the DNA TGCAGTGCCTACAACTACGAGCAGTACTTC. Translation gives CSAYNYEQYF.

The rearrangement joins TRBV2 to TRBJ2-3, with D perhaps TRBD1 or TRBD2 (5 bases each). CDR3 length equals 13 residues. V dropped 7 bases and J dropped 4 bases, with 12 bases sitting between them. The germline gives CDR1 SNHLY, CDR2 FYNNEI. CDR3 sequence reads: CASTQRGADTQYF. In nucleotides, the CDR3 is TGTGCCAGCACCCAGCGAGGGGCAGATACGCAGTATTTT.

The rearrangement joins TRBV6-5 to TRBJ2-3; D gene uncertain. The V end lost 2 bases, the J end lost 4 bases, and 7 bases lay between the germline ends. The CDR3 length is 13 residues. Germline CDR1 and CDR2: MNHEY and SVGAGI. CDR3 amino acids: CASSYRLADTQYF. The CDR3 coding sequence is TGTGCCAGCAGTTACAGGCTTGCAGATACGCAGTATTTT.